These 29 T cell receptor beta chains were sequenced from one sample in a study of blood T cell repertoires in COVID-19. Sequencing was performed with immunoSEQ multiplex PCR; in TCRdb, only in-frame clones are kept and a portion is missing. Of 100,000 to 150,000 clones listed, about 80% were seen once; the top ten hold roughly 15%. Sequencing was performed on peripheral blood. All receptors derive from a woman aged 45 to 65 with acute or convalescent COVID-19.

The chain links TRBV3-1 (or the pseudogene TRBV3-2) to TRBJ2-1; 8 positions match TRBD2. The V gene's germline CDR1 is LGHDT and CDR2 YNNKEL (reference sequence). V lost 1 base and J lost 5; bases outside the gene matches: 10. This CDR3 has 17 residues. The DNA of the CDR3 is TGTGCCAGCAGCCAAGTTCGGCAGCGGGGGACCGACAATGAGCAGTTCTTC. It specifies CASSQVRQRGTDNEQFF.

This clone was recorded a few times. For the CDR3, the DNA is TGTGCCAGCAGCGGGACAGGGCGGGGCACCGGGGAGCTGTTTTTT. Translation gives CASSGTGRGTGELFF. V and J are TRBV14 and TRBJ2-2; TRBD1 matches 9 bases. The CDR3 spans 15 residues. With V trimmed by 5 bases and J by 4 bases, 5 bases remained unmatched. Germline V gene data show CDR1 as SGHDN and CDR2 as FVKESK.

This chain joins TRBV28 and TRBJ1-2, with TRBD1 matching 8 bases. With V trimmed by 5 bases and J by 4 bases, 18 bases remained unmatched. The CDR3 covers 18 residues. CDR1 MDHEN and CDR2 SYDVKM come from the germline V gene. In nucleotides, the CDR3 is TGTGCCAGCAGTACATGGGGACAGGTTGATTTAGGGGTCTATGGCTACACCTTC. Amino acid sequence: CASSTWGQVDLGVYGYTF.

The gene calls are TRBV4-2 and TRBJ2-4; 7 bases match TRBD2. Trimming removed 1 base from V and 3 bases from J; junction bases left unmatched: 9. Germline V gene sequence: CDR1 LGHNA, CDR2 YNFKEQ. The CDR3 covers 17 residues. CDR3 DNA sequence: TGTGCCAGCAGCCAAGCAGTCGGGGGGTTGGACAAAAACATTCAGTACTTC. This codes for CASSQAVGGLDKNIQYF.

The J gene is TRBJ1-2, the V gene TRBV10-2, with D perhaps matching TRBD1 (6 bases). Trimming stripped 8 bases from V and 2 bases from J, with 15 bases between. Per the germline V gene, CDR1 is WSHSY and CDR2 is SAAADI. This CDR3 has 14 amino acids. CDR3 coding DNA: TGCGCCAGCTATGGGCAGGGGACCAACTATGGCTACACCTTC. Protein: CASYGQGTNYGYTF.

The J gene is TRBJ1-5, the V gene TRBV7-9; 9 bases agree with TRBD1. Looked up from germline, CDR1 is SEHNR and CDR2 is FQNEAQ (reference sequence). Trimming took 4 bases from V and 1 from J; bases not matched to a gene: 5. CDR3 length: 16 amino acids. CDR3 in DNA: TGTGCCAGCAGCTCCTGGACAGGGGAGAGCAATCAGCCCCAGCATTTT. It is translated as CASSSWTGESNQPQHF.

The CDR3 DNA reads TGTGCCAGCAGCCAAGTTTTAACAGATACGCAGTATTTT. Translating gives CASSQVLTDTQYF. This sequence joins TRBV14 and TRBJ2-3; D is undetermined. With 1 base removed from V and 3 bases from J, the gap between germline ends came to 5 bases. Germline V lookup: CDR1 SGHDN, CDR2 FVKESK. CDR3 length: 13 residues.

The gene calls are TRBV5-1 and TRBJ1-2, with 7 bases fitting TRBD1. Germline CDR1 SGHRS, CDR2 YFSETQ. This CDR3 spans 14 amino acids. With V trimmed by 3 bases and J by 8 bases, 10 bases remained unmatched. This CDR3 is CASSYALQGSGYTF. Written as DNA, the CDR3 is TGCGCCAGCAGCTACGCTTTACAGGGGTCCGGCTACACCTTC. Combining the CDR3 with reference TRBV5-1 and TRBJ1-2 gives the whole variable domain KAGVTQTPRYLIKTRGQQVTLSCSPISGHRSVSWYQQTPGQGLQFLFEYFSETQRNKGNFPGRFSGRQFSNSRSEMNVSTLELGDSALYLCASSYALQGSGYTFGSGTRLTVV.

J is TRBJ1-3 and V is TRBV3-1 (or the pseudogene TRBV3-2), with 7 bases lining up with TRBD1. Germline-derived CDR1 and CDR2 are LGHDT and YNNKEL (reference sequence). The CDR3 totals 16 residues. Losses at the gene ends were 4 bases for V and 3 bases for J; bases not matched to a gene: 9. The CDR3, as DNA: TGTGCCAGCAGCCCTACCGACAGGGTCTTTGGAAACACCATATATTTT. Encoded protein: CASSPTDRVFGNTIYF.

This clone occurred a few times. The CDR3 DNA reads as TGCGCCAGCAGCTTGGGGGACAGATCTCATGGCTACACCTTC. This sequence encodes CASSLGDRSHGYTF. The V and J genes are TRBV5-1 and TRBJ1-2; 7 bases are a match to TRBD1. V lost 0 bases, J lost 6 bases, and 5 bases stayed unmatched. Germline V gene sequence: CDR1 SGHRS, CDR2 YFSETQ. This CDR3 contains 14 residues.

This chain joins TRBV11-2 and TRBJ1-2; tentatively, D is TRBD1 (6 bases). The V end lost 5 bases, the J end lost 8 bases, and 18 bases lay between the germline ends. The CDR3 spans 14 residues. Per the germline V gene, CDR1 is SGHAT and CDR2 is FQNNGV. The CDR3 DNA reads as TGTGCCAGCAGCCCTAGTAACAGGGCTCAAGGCTACACCTTC. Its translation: CASSPSNRAQGYTF. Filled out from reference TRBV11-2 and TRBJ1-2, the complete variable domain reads EAGVAQSPRYKIIEKRQSVAFWCNPISGHATLYWYQQILGQGPKLLIQFQNNGVVDDSQLPKDRFSAERLKGVDSTLKIQPAKLEDSAVYLCASSPSNRAQGYTFGSGTRLTVV.

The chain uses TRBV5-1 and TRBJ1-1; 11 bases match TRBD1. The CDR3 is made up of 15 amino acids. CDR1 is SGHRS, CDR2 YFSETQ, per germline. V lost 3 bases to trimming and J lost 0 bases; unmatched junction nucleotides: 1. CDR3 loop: CASSWTGGMNTEAFF. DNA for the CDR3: TGCGCCAGCAGCTGGACAGGGGGCATGAACACTGAAGCTTTCTTT.

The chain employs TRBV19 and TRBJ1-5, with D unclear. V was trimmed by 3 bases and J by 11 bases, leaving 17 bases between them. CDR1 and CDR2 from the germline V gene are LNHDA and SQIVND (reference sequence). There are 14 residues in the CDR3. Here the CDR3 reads CASSMISLEMAQHF. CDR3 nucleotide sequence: TGTGCCAGTAGTATGATTTCACTTGAGATGGCCCAGCATTTT.

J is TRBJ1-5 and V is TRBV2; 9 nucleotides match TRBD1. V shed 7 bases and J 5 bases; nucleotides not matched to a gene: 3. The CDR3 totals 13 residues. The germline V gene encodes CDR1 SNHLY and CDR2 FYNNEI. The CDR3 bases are TGTGCCAGCACGGGACAGGGTGATCAGCCCCAGCATTTT. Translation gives CASTGQGDQPQHF.

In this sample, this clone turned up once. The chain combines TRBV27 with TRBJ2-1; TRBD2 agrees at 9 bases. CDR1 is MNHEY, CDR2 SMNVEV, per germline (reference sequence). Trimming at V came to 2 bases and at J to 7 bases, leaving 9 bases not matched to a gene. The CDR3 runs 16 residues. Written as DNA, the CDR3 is TGTGCCAGCAGTTTACTTAAGCGGGGGGTTAGGAATGAGCAGTTCTTC. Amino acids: CASSLLKRGVRNEQFF.

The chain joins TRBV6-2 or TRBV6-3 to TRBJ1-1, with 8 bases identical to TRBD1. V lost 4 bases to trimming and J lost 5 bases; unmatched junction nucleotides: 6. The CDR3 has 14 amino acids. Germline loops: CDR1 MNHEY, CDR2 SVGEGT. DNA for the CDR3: TGTGCCAGCAGTTTGACAGGGGAGGGGACTGAAGCTTTCTTT. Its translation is CASSLTGEGTEAFF.

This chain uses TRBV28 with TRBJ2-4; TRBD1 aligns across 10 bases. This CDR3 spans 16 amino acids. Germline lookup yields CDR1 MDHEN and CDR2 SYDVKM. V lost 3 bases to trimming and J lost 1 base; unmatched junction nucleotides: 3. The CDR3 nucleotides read TGTGCCAGCAGTTTGACAGGGGGCTTGGCCAAAAACATTCAGTACTTC. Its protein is CASSLTGGLAKNIQYF.

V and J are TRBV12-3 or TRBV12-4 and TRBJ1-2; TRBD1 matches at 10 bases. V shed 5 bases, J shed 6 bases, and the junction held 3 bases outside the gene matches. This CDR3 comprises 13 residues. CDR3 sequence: CASSLGTGDGYTF. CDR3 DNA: TGTGCCAGCAGTCTCGGGACAGGGGATGGCTACACCTTC.

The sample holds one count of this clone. CDR3 amino acids: CASSYLRQVYGYTF. CDR3 coding DNA: TGTGCCAGCAGCTATCTTAGACAGGTTTATGGCTACACCTTC. The chain is built from TRBV5-6 and TRBJ1-2; weak D call: TRBD1 (6 bases). Trimming stripped 3 bases from V and 5 bases from J, with 14 bases between. The CDR3 length is 14 residues. Germline CDR1 reads SGHDT; CDR2 reads YYEEEE.

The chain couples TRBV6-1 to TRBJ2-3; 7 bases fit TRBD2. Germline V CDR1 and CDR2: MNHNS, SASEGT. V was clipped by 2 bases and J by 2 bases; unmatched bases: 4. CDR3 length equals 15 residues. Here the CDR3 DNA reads TGTGCCAGCAGTGAACTAGCGGTCTTCACAGATACGCAGTATTTT. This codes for CASSELAVFTDTQYF.

For the CDR3, the DNA is TGTGCCAGCAGCGTTTTACAGGGGGCGGATGAAAAACTGTTTTTT. Its protein is CASSVLQGADEKLFF. The chain joins TRBV9 to TRBJ1-4; 9 bases agree with TRBD1. The length of the CDR3 is 15 residues. Germline V CDR1 and CDR2: SGDLS, YYNGEE. V lost 2 bases to trimming and J lost 6 bases; unmatched junction nucleotides: 5.

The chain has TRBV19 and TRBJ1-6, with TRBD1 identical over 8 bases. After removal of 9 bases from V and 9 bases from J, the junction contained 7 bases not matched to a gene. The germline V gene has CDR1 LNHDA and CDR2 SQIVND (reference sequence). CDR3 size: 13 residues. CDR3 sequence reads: CASTDRDSSPLHF. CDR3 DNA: TGTGCCAGCACGGACAGGGATAGTTCACCCCTCCACTTT.

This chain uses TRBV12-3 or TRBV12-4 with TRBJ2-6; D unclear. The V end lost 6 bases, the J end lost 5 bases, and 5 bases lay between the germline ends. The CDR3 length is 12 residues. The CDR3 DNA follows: TGTGCCAGCAGCGTTAGGGCCAACGTCCTGACTTTC. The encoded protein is CASSVRANVLTF.

The CDR3 DNA sequence: TGTGCCAGCAGTGAAACCGGTGAAAAACTGTTTTTT. The encoded protein is CASSETGEKLFF. The chain recombines TRBV2 with TRBJ1-4, with D uncertain. Germline V gives CDR1 SNHLY, CDR2 FYNNEI. The CDR3 extends over 12 amino acids. Trimming removed 2 bases from V and 7 bases from J, with 5 bases in between.

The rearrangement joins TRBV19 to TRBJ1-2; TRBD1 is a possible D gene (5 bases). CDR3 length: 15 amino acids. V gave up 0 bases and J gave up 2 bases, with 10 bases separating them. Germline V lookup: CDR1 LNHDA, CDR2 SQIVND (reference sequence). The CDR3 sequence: CASSIEPGPNYGYTF. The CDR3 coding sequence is TGTGCCAGTAGTATAGAACCAGGGCCGAACTATGGCTACACCTTC.

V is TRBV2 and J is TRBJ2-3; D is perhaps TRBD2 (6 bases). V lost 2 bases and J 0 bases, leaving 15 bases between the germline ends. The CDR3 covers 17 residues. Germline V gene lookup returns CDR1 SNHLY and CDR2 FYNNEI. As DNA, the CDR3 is TGTGCCAGCAGTGAAAGGGGCGGGATCGCTAGCACAGATACGCAGTATTTT. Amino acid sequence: CASSERGGIASTDTQYF.

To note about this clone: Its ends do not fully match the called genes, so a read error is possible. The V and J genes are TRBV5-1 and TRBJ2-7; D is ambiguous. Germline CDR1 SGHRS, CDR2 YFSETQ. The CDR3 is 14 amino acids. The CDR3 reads CASSLDGHSNEQYF. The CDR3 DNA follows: TGCGCCAGCAGCTTGGATGGTCACTCCAACGAGCAGTACTTC.

In DNA form, the CDR3 reads TGTGCCAGTAGTATCCAGCGGGAGCAGTTCTTC. Residues: CASSIQREQFF. This chain connects TRBV19 to TRBJ2-1; tentative D call: TRBD2 (5 bases). The V end was cut by 3 bases, the J end by 10 bases, with 7 bases between. CDR3 length: 11 residues. Looked up from germline, CDR1 is LNHDA and CDR2 is SQIVND (reference sequence).

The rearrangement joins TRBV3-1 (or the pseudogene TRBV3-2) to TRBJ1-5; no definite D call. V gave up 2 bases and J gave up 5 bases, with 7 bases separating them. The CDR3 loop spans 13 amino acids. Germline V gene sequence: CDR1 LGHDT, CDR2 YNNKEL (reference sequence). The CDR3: CASSQFVDQPQHF. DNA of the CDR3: TGTGCCAGCAGCCAATTCGTCGATCAGCCCCAGCATTTT.